The entry below describes one T cell receptor beta chain. The antigen remains unidentified. Libraries were prepared by immunoSEQ multiplex PCR; TCRdb keeps only in-frame clonotypes and omits some of them. The table lists about 38,000 clones, over 65% of them singletons, with 8.9% in the top ten. The entry originates in a study of radiotherapy plus CTLA-4 blockade in lung cancer. Study findings and constraints: After treatment with radiotherapy plus ipilimumab, TCR clones that came from the tumor expanded in blood. The authors reported that early blood T cell clone dynamics, with interferon-beta, best predicted response.

The CDR3 spans 14 residues. Trimming left V 5 bases short and J 1 base short, with 11 bases between. CDR1 is MNHEY and CDR2 is SVGAGI in the germline V gene. V is TRBV6-5 and J is TRBJ1-1; TRBD1 is a possible D gene (5 bases). Sequenced here: peripheral blood, sampled from a patient treated with radiotherapy plus ipilimumab. The receptor was derived from a human donor with non-small cell lung cancer who had stable disease on radiotherapy plus ipilimumab. The CDR3 spells CASSPGPKNTEAFF. For the CDR3, the DNA is TGTGCCAGCAGTCCGGGACCCAAGAACACTGAAGCTTTCTTT.